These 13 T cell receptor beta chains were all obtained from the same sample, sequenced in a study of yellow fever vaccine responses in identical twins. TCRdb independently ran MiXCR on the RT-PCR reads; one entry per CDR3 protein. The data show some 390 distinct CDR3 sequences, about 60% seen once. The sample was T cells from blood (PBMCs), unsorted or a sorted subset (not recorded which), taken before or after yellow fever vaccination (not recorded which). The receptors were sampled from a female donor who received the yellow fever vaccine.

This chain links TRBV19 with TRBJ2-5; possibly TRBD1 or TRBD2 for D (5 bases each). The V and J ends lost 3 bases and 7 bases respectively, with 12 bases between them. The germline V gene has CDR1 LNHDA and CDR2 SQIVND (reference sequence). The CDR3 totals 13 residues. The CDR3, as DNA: TGTGCCAGTAGTATTACCGGGGCGGGGACCCAGTACTTC. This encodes CASSITGAGTQYF.

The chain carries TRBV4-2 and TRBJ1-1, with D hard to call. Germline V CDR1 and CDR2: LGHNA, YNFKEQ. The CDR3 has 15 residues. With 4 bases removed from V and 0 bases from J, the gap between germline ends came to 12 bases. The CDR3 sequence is CASSPMDSMNTEAFF. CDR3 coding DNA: TGTGCCAGCAGCCCGATGGACTCCATGAACACTGAAGCTTTCTTT.

The CDR3 bases are TGCGCCAGCAGCCGGGACAGGGCCACTGAAGCTTTCTTT. Its translation is CASSRDRATEAFF. The chain recombines TRBV4-3 with TRBJ1-1, with TRBD1 identical over 9 bases. This CDR3 comprises 13 residues. CDR1 and CDR2 from the germline V gene are LGHNA and YSLEER. The V gene end was trimmed by 4 bases and the J gene end by 4 bases; junction bases not matched to a gene: 1.

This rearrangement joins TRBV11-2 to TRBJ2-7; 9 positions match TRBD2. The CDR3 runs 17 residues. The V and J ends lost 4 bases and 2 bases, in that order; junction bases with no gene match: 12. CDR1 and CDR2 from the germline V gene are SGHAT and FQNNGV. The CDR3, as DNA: TGTGCCAGCAGCTCCCGGCAGCGAGCGGGAGGCACCTACGAGCAGTACTTC. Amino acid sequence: CASSSRQRAGGTYEQYF.

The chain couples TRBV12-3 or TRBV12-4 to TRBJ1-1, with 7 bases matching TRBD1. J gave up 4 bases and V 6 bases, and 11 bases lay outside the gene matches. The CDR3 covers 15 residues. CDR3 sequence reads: CASRITGRTGTEAFF. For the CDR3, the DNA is TGTGCCAGCAGAATAACGGGACGGACAGGCACTGAAGCTTTCTTT.

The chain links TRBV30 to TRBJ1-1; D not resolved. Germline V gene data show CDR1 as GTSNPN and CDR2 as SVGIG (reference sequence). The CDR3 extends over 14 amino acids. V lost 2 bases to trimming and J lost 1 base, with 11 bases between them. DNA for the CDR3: TGTGCCTGGAGTCCCCAGATGGGGAACACTGAAGCTTTCTTT. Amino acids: CAWSPQMGNTEAFF.

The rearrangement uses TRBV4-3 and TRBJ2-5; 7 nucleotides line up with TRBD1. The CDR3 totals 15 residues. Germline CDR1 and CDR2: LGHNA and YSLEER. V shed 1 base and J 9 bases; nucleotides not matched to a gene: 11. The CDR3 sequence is CASSQGQGGHQSQYF. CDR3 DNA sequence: TGCGCCAGCAGCCAAGGACAGGGCGGGCATCAGTCCCAGTACTTC.

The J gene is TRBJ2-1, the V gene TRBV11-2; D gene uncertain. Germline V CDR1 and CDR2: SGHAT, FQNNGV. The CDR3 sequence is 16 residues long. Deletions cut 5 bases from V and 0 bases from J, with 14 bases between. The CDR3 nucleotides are TGTGCCAGCAGCCCCCAAGCAGAGAGCTCCTACAATGAGCAGTTCTTC. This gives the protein CASSPQAESSYNEQFF.

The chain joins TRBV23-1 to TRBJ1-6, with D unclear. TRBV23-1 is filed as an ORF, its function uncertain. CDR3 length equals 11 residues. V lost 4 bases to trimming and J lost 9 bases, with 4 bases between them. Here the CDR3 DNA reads TGCGCCAGCAGTCCGATTTCACCCCTCCACTTT. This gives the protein CASSPISPLHF.

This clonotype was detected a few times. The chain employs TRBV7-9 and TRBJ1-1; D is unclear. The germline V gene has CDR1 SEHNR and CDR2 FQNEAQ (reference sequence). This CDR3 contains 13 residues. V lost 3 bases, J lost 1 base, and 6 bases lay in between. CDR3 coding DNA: TGTGCCAGCAGCTTGAGCGGGAACACTGAAGCTTTCTTT. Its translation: CASSLSGNTEAFF.

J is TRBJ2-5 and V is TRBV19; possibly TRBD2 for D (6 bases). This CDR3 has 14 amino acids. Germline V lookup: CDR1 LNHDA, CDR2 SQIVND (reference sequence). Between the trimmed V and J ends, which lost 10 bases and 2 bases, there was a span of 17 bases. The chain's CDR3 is CATTQGLLQETQYF. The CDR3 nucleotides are TGTGCCACCACCCAGGGACTCCTACAAGAGACCCAGTACTTC.

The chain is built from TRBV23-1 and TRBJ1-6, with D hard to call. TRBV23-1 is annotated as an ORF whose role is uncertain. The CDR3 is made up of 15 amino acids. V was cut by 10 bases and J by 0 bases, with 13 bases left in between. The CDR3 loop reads CATQTPTSYNSPLHF. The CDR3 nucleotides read TGCGCCACCCAAACCCCCACCTCCTATAATTCACCCCTCCACTTT.

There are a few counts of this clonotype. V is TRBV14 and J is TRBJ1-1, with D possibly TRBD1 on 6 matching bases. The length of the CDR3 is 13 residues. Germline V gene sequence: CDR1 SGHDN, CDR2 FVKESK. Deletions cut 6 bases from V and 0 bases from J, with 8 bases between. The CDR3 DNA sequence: TGTGCCAGCAGGAACAGGGTGAACACTGAAGCTTTCTTT. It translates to CASRNRVNTEAFF.